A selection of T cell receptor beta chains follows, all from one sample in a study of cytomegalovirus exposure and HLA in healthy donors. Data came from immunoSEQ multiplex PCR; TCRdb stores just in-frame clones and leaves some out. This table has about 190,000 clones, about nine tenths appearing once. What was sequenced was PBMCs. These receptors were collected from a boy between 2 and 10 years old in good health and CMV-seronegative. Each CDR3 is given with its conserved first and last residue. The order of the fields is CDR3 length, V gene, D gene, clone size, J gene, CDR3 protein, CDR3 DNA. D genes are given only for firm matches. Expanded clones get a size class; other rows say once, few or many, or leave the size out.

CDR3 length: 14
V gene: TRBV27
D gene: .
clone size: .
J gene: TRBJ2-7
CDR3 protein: CASSLIGKPYEQYF
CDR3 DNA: TGTGCCAGCAGTTTGATCGGGAAGCCCTACGAGCAGTACTTC

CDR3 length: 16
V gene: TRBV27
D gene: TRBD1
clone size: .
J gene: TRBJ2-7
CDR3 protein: CASSFLPGQVGYEQYF
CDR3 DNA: TGTGCCAGCAGTTTTCTACCCGGACAGGTCGGGTACGAGCAGTACTTC

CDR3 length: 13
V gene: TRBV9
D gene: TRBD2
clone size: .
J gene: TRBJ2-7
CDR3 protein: CASSSGGVYEQYF
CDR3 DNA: TGTGCCAGCAGCTCCGGGGGGGTCTACGAGCAGTACTTC

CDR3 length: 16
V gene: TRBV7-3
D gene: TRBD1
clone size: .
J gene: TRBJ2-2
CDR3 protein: CASSPQGAWNTGELFF
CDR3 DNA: TGTGCCAGCAGCCCACAGGGGGCATGGAACACCGGGGAGCTGTTTTTT

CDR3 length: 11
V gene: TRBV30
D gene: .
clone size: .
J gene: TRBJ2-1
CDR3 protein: CAWSVGGEQFF
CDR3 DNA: TGTGCCTGGAGTGTAGGGGGTGAGCAGTTCTTC

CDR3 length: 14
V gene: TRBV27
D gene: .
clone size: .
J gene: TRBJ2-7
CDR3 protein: CASSLSTGRYEQYF
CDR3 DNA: TGTGCCAGCAGTTTATCGACAGGGAGGTACGAGCAGTACTTC

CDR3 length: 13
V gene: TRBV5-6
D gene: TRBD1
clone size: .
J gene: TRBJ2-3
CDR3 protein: CASGTGVTDTQYF
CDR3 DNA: TGTGCCAGTGGGACAGGGGTGACAGATACGCAGTATTTT

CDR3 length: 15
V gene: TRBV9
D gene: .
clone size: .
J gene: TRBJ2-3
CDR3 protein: CASSVGAIFTDTQYF
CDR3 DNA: TGTGCCAGCAGCGTAGGGGCCATCTTCACAGATACGCAGTATTTT

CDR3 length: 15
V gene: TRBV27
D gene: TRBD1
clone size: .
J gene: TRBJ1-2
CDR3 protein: CASSQKPGQNYGYTF
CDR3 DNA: TGTGCCAGCTCCCAGAAACCGGGACAGAACTATGGCTACACCTTC

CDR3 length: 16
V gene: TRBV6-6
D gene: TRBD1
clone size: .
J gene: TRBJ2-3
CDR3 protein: CASSWSRDRQTDTQYF
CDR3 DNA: TGTGCCAGCAGTTGGTCCCGGGACAGGCAAACAGATACGCAGTATTTT

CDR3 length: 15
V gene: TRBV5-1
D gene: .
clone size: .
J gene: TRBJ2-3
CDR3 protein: CASSFEQGIIDTQYF
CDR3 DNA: TGCGCCAGCAGCTTTGAGCAGGGGATAATTGATACGCAGTATTTT

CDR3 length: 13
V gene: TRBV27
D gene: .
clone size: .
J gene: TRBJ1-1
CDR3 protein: CASSPPFNTEAFF
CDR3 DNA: TGTGCCAGCAGTCCTCCGTTTAACACTGAAGCTTTCTTT

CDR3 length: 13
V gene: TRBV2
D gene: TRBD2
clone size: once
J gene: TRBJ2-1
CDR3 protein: CASTTSADHEQFF
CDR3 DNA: TGTGCCAGCACGACTAGCGCGGACCATGAGCAGTTCTTC

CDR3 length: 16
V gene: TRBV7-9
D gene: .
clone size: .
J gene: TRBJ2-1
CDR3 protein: CASSLRQGGTYNEQFF
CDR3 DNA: TGTGCCAGCAGCTTACGCCAGGGGGGTACCTACAATGAGCAGTTCTTC

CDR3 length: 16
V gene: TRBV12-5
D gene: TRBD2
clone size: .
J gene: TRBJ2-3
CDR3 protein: CASGLGLAGGRETQYF
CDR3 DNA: TGTGCTAGTGGTTTGGGACTAGCGGGGGGGCGGGAAACGCAGTATTTT

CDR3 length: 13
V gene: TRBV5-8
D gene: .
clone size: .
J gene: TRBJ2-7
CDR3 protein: CASSRPPRREQYF
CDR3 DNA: TGTGCCAGCAGCCGCCCCCCGAGGAGGGAGCAGTACTTC

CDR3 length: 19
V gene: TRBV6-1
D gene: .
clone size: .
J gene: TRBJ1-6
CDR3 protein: CASSEEPDIGSSYNSPLHF
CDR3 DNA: TGTGCCAGCAGTGAAGAGCCGGACATCGGGAGCTCCTATAATTCACCCCTCCACTTT

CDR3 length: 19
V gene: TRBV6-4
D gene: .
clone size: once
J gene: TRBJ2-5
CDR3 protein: CASSDPDKILRFFQETQYF
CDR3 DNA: TGTGCCAGCAGTGATCCCGATAAGATCCTGAGATTCTTCCAAGAGACCCAGTACTTC

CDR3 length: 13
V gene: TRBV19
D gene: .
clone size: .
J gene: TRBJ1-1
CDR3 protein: CASSARMNTEAFF
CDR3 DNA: TGTGCCAGTAGCGCCAGAATGAACACTGAAGCTTTCTTT

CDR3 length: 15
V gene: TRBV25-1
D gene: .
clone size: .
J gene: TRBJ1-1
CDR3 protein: CASSDGGNMNTEAFF
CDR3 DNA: TGTGCCAGCAGTGATGGAGGAAACATGAACACTGAAGCTTTCTTT

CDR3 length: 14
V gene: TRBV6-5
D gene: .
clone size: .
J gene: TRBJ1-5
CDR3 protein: CASHQAGNNQPQHF
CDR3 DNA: TGTGCCAGCCACCAGGCGGGAAACAATCAGCCCCAGCATTTT

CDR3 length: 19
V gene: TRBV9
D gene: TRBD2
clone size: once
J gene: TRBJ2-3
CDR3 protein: CASSPTSGGPVSNTDTQYF
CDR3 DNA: TGTGCCAGCAGCCCCACTAGCGGGGGTCCTGTATCTAACACAGATACGCAGTATTTT

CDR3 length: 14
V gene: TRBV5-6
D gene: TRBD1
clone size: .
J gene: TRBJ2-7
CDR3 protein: CASSPGQGAWRQYF
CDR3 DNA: TGTGCCAGCAGCCCCGGACAGGGAGCATGGCGGCAGTACTTC

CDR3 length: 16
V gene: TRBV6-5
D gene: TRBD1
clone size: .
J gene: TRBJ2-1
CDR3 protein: CASSYGGYRGHNEQFF
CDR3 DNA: TGTGCCAGCAGTTACGGGGGCTACAGGGGGCACAATGAGCAGTTCTTC

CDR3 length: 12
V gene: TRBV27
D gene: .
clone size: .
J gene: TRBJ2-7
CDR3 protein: CASSFRGDEQYF
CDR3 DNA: TGTGCCAGCAGTTTTCGGGGAGACGAGCAGTACTTC

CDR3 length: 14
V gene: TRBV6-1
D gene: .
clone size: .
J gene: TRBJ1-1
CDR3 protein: CASSRVTLGTEAFF
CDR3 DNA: TGTGCCAGCTCGCGGGTCACCCTGGGGACTGAAGCTTTCTTT

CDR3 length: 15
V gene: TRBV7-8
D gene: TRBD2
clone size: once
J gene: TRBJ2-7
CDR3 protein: CASSPGLAAEYEQYF
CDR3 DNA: TGTGCCAGCAGCCCAGGACTAGCGGCAGAGTACGAGCAGTACTTC

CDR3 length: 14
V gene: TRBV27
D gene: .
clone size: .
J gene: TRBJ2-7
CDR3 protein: CASSFGQGSYEQYF
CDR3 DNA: TGTGCCAGCAGTTTCGGACAAGGATCCTACGAGCAGTACTTC

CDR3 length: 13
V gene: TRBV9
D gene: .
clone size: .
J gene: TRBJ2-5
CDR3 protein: CASSVGGSETQYF
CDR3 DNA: TGTGCCAGCAGCGTAGGCGGGTCCGAGACCCAGTACTTC

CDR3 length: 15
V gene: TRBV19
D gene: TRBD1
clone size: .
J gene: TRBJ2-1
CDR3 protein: CASSPGQGAYNEQFF
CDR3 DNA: TGTGCCAGTAGTCCTGGACAGGGGGCTTACAATGAGCAGTTCTTC

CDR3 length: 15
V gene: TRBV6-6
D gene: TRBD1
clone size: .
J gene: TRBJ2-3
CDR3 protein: CASSYETGDTDTQYF
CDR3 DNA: TGTGCCAGCAGTTACGAGACAGGGGACACAGATACGCAGTATTTT

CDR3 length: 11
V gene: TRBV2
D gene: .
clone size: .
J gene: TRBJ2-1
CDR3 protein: CASSGELEQFF
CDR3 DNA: TGTGCCAGCAGTGGTGAACTTGAGCAGTTCTTC

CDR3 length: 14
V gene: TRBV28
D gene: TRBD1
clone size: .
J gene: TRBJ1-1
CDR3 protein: CASSATGSGTEAFF
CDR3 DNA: TGTGCCAGCAGTGCGACAGGGTCTGGGACTGAAGCTTTCTTT

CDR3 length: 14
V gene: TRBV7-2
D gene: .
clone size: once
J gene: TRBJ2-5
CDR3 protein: CASSPGAGGRTQYF
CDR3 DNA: TGTGCCAGCAGCCCCGGAGCAGGAGGGAGGACCCAGTACTTC

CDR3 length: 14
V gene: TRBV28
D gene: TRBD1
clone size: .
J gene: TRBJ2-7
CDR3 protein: CASNSDRGLSEQYF
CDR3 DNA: TGTGCCAGCAATTCCGACAGGGGGCTAAGCGAGCAGTACTTC